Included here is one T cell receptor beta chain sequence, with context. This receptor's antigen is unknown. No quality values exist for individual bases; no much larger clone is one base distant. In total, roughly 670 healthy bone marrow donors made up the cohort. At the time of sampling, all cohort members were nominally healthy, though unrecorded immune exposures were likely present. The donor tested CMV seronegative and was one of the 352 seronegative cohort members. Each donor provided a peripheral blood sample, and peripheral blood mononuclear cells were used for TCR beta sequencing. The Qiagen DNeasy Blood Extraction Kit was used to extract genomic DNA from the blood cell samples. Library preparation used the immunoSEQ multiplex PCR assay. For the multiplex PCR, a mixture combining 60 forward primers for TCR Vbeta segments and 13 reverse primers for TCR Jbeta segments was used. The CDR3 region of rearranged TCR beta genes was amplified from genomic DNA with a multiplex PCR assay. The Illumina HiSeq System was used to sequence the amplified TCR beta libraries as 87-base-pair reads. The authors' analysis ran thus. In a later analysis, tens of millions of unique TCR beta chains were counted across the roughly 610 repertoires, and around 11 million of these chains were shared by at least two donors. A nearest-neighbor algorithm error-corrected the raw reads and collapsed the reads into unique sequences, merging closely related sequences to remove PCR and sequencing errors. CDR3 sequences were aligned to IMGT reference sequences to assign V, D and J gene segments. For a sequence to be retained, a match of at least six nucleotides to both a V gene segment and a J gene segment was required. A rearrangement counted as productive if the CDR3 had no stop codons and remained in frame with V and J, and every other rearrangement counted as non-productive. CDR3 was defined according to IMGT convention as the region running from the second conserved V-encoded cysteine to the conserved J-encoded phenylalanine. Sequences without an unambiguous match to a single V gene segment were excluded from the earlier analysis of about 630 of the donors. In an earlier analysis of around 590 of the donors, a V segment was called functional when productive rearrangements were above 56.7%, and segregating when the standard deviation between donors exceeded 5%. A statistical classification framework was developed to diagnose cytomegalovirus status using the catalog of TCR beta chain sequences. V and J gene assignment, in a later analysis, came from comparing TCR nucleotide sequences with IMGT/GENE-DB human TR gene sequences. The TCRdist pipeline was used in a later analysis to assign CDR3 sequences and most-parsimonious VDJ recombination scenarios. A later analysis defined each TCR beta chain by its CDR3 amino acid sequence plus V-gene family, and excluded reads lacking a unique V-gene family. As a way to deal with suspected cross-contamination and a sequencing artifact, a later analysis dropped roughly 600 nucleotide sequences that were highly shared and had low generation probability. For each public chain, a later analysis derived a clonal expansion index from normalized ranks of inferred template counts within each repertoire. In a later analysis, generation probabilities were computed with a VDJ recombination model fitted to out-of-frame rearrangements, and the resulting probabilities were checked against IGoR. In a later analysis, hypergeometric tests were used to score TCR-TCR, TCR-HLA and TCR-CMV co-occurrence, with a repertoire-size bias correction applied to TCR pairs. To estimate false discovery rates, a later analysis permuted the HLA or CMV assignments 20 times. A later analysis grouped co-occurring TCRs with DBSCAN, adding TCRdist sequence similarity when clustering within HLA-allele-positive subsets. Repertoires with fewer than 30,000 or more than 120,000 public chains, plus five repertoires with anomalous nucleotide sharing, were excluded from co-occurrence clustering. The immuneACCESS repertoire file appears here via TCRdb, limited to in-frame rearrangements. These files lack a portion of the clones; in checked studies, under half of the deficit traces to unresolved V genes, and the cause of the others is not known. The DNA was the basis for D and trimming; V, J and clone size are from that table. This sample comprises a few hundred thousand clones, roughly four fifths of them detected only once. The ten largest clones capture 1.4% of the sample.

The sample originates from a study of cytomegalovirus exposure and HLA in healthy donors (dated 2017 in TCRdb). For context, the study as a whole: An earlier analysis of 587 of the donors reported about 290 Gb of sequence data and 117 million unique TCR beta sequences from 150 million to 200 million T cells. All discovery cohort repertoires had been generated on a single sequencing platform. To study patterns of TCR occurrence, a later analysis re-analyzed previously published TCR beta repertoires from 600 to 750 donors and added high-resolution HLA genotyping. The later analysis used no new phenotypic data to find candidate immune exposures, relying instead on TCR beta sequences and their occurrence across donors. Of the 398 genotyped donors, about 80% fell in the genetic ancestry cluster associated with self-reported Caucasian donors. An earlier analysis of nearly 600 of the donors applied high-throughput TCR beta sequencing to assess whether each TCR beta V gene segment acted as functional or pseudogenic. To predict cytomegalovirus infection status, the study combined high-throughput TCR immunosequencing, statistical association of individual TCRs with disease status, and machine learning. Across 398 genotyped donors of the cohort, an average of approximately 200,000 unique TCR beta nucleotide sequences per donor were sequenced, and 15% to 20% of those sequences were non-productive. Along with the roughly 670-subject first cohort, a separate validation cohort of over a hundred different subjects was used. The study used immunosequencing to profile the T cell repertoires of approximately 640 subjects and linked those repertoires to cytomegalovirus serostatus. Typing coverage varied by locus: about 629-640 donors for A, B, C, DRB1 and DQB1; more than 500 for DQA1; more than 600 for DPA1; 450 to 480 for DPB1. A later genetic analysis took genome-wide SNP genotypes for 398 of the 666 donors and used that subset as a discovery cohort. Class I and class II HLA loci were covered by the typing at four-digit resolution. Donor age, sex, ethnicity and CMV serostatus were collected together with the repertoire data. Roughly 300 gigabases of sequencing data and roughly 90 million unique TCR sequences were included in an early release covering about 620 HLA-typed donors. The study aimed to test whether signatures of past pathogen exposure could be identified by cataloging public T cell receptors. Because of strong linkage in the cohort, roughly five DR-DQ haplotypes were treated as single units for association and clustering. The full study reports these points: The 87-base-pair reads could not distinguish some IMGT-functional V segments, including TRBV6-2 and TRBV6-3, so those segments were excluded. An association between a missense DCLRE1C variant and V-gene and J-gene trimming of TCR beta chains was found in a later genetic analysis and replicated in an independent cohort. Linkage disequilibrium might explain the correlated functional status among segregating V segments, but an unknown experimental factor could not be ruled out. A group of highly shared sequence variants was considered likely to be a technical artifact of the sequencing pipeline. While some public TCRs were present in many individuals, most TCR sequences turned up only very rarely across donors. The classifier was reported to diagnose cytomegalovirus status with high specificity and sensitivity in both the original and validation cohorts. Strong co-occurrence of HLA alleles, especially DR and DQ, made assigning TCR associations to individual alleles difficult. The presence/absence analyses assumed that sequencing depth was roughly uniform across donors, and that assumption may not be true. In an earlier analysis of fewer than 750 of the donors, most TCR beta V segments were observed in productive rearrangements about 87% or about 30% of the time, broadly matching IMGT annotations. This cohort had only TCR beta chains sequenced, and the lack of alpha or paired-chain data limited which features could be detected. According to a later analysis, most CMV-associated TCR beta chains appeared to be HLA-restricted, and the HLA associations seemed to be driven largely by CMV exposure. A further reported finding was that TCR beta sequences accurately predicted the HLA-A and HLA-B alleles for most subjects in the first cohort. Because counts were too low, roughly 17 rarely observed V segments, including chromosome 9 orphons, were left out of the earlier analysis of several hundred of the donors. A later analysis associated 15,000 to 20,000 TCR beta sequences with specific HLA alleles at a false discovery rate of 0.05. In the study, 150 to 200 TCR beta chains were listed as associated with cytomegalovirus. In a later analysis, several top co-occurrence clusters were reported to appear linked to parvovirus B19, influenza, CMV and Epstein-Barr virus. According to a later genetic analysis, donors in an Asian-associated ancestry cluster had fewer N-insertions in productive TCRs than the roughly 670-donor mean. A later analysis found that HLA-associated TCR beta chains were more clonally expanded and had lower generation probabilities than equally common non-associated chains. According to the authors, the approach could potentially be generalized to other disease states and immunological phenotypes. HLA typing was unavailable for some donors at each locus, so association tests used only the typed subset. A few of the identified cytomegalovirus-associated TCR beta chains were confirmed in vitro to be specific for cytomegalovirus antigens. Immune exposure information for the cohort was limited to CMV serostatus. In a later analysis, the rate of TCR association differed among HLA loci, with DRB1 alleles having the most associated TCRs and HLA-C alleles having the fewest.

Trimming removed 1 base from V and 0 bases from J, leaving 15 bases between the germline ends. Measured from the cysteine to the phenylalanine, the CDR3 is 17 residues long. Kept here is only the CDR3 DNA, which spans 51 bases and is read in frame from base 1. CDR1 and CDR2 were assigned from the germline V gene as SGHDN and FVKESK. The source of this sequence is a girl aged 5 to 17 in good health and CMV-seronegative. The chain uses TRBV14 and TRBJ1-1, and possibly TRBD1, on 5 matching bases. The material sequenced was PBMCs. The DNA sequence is TGTGCCAGCAGCCAAGTTGTGGGGGGGTTCATGAACACTGAAGCTTTCTTT. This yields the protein CASSQVVGGFMNTEAFF.